A single sample gave rise to the 21 T cell receptor beta chains below, sequenced in a study of spatial heterogeneity in lung cancer. Time point defined: sample taken at primary tumor resection. The study sequenced unsorted whole RNA from tumor, nontumor lung or frozen PBMC. TCRdb called the 5' RACE reads again in MiXCR, with one record for every CDR3 protein. The data contain more than 35,000 distinct CDR3 sequences, less than 5.5% of them singletons. The material was PBMCs, obtained at surgery. These receptors all come from a female donor with early-stage non-small cell lung cancer.

In this sample, this clonotype turned up a few times. This chain joins TRBV2 and TRBJ1-1; TRBD1 is a possible D gene (5 bases). The germline gives CDR1 SNHLY, CDR2 FYNNEI. This CDR3 has 14 residues. Trimming left V 6 bases short and J 2 bases short, with 13 bases between. This CDR3 is CASRLQVINTEAFF. CDR3 nucleotide sequence: TGTGCCAGCAGACTACAGGTTATCAACACTGAAGCTTTCTTT.

This clonotype was recorded at least ten times. The chain uses TRBV20-1 and TRBJ1-5; TRBD1 agrees at 9 bases. This CDR3 is 15 amino acids long. Germline V CDR1 and CDR2: DFQATT, SNEGSKA (reference sequence). The J segment lost 4 bases and the V segment lost 3 bases, leaving 7 bases of the junction unmatched. CDR3 sequence reads: CSARIAGTGNQPQHF. The CDR3 DNA follows: TGCAGTGCTAGGATCGCCGGGACAGGGAATCAGCCCCAGCATTTT.

In this sample, this clonotype turned up many times. The V call is TRBV28, the J call TRBJ2-7, with D tentatively TRBD1 or TRBD2 (5 bases each). The germline V gene encodes CDR1 MDHEN and CDR2 SYDVKM. The CDR3 spans 14 residues. Trimming pared 0 bases from V and 0 bases from J, leaving 6 bases between. The CDR3 bases are TGTGCCAGCAGTTTATGGGGGGACTCCTACGAGCAGTACTTC. Its translation: CASSLWGDSYEQYF.

This clonotype was counted between two and nine times. The chain couples TRBV15 to TRBJ2-7, with D unresolved. The CDR3 totals 13 residues. From germline, CDR1 is LNHNV and CDR2 YYDKDF (reference sequence). Trimming pared 1 base from V and 6 bases from J, leaving 10 bases between. The CDR3, as DNA: TGTGCCACCAGCAGAGCCGCGGCAGGCGAGCAGTACTTC. This sequence encodes CATSRAAAGEQYF.

This clonotype was detected many times. This chain uses TRBV20-1 with TRBJ2-3; perhaps TRBD2 as D (6 bases). V lost 1 base, J lost 5 bases, and 13 bases lay in between. Per germline, CDR1 DFQATT and CDR2 SNEGSKA (reference sequence). The CDR3 length is 14 residues. CDR3 amino acids: CSARAGRGGDTQYF. In DNA form, the CDR3 reads TGCAGTGCTAGAGCGGGGCGGGGAGGAGATACGCAGTATTTT.

This clonotype was observed many times. The chain joins TRBV27 to TRBJ2-2; tentative D call: TRBD1 (5 bases). Germline values: CDR1 MNHEY, CDR2 SMNVEV (reference sequence). This CDR3 has 13 residues. Trimming left V 4 bases short and J 4 bases short, with 7 bases between. CDR3: CASSSRGTGELFF. For the CDR3, the DNA is TGTGCCAGCAGTTCTAGGGGCACCGGGGAGCTGTTTTTT.

This clonotype occurred many times. This chain uses TRBV28 with TRBJ2-1; a weak D match, TRBD1 (6 bases). The CDR3 covers 17 residues. Germline values: CDR1 MDHEN, CDR2 SYDVKM. The V end lost 3 bases, the J end lost 8 bases, and 23 bases lay between the germline ends. The CDR3 loop is CASSFAPLLGASDEQFF. Written as DNA, the CDR3 is TGTGCCAGCAGTTTTGCGCCCTTGCTGGGGGCCAGCGATGAGCAGTTCTTC. The variable domain in full, with the rest retrieved from reference TRBV28 and TRBJ2-1, is DVKVTQSSRYLVKRTGEKVFLECVQDMDHENMFWYRQDPGLGLRLIYFSYDVKMKEKGDIPEGYSVSREKKERFSLILESASTNQTSMYLCASSFAPLLGASDEQFFGPGTRLTVL.

Many counts were recorded for this clonotype. V gene TRBV6-2 or TRBV6-3 combines with J gene TRBJ1-2; D remains unclear. The ends were cut back, 3 bases at V and 1 base at J, with 6 bases in the middle. Germline V gene sequence: CDR1 MNHEY, CDR2 SVGEGT. The CDR3 sequence is 13 residues long. The CDR3 is CASSYGGNYGYTF. The CDR3, as DNA: TGTGCCAGCAGTTATGGCGGTAACTATGGCTACACCTTC.

By share of the sample, this clonotype is medium-sized. The chain couples TRBV6-5 to TRBJ1-2; D perhaps matches TRBD1 (5 bases). Germline lookup yields CDR1 MNHEY and CDR2 SVGAGI. This CDR3 comprises 12 residues. The germline V and J ends were trimmed by 2 bases and 8 bases, with 9 bases remaining between them. The CDR3 is CASSYVGGGYTF. The CDR3 nucleotides are TGTGCCAGCAGTTACGTGGGGGGAGGCTACACCTTC.

The chain recombines TRBV10-3 with TRBJ2-1; the match to TRBD2 covers 10 bases. J was trimmed by 2 bases and V by 4 bases; bases with no gene match: 5. The CDR3 is 16 amino acids. Germline CDR1 reads ENHRY; CDR2 reads SYGVKD. CDR3 bases: TGTGCCATCAGTGGGACTAGCGGACAGACCTACAATGAGCAGTTCTTC. The encoded protein is CAISGTSGQTYNEQFF.

This clonotype was observed many times. The genes are TRBV30 and TRBJ2-3; 12 nucleotides agree with TRBD2. CDR1 and CDR2 from the germline V gene are GTSNPN and SVGIG (reference sequence). This CDR3 spans 15 amino acids. V lost 3 bases, J lost 4 bases, and 5 bases stayed unmatched. The CDR3 nucleotides read TGTGCCTGGAGCGAGACTAGCGGGGGCGCAGATACGCAGTATTTT. Amino acid sequence: CAWSETSGGADTQYF. Full variable domain (outside the CDR3, taken from reference TRBV30 and TRBJ2-3): SQTIHQWPATLVQPVGSPLSLECTVEGTSNPNLYWYRQAAGRGLQLLFYSVGIGQISSEVPQNLSASRPQDRQFILSSKKLLLSDSGFYLCAWSETSGGADTQYFGPGTRLTVL.

This clonotype was counted many times. The V call is TRBV18, the J call TRBJ1-1; possibly TRBD1 for D (6 bases). Germline V CDR1 and CDR2: KGHSH, LQKENI. The CDR3 is 15 residues long. The V end lost 3 bases, the J end lost 0 bases, and 11 bases lay between the germline ends. The DNA for the CDR3 is TGTGCCAGCTCACCCCCGGGACACCTGAACACTGAAGCTTTCTTT. It is translated as CASSPPGHLNTEAFF.

In its sample, this clonotype was seen many times. The V and J genes are TRBV5-1 and TRBJ2-2, with a possible D match to TRBD1 (5 bases). Trimming left V 0 bases short and J 3 bases short, with 18 bases between. Germline V gene sequence: CDR1 SGHRS, CDR2 YFSETQ. The CDR3 spans 18 residues. The CDR3 DNA sequence: TGCGCCAGCAGCTTGGAAAAATTGGCAGGGCATTACACCGGGGAGCTGTTTTTT. Amino acids: CASSLEKLAGHYTGELFF.

The chain is built from TRBV5-1 and TRBJ2-5, with D uncertain. Germline V gene sequence: CDR1 SGHRS, CDR2 YFSETQ. Between the trimmed V and J ends, which lost 4 bases and 5 bases, there was a span of 15 bases. There are 14 residues in the CDR3. CDR3 nucleotides: TGCGCCAGCAGCCCGGGTTCCTATTGGGAGACCCAGTACTTC. It yields the protein CASSPGSYWETQYF. Full variable domain (outside the CDR3, taken from reference TRBV5-1 and TRBJ2-5): KAGVTQTPRYLIKTRGQQVTLSCSPISGHRSVSWYQQTPGQGLQFLFEYFSETQRNKGNFPGRFSGRQFSNSRSEMNVSTLELGDSALYLCASSPGSYWETQYFGPGTRLLVL.

In its sample, this clonotype was seen a few times. The chain uses TRBV20-1 and TRBJ1-3; D is possibly TRBD1 (5 bases). Germline CDR1 DFQATT, CDR2 SNEGSKA (reference sequence). Between the trimmed V and J ends, which lost 3 bases and 4 bases, there was a span of 19 bases. This CDR3 has 16 amino acids. DNA for the CDR3: TGCAGTGCTAGGGCCCTTATAAAGGGGCGGGGAAACACCATATATTTT. Its protein is CSARALIKGRGNTIYF.

This clonotype has a count of ten or more. The J gene is TRBJ1-5, the V gene TRBV24-1; D gene uncertain. V lost 3 bases and J 0 bases, leaving 5 bases between the germline ends. Germline CDR1 KGHDR, CDR2 SFDVKD. There are 14 residues in the CDR3. The CDR3 region is CATSDGDSNQPQHF. CDR3 nucleotide sequence: TGTGCCACCAGTGATGGCGATAGCAATCAGCCCCAGCATTTT.

The chain is built from TRBV6-1 and TRBJ1-6; D not certain. V lost 4 bases, J lost 7 bases, and 14 bases lay in between. This CDR3 is 15 amino acids long. Per germline, CDR1 MNHNS and CDR2 SASEGT. The CDR3 reads CASSVEGHANSPLHF. CDR3 DNA: TGTGCCAGCAGTGTTGAAGGGCATGCCAATTCACCCCTCCACTTT.

This clonotype was picked up many times. V is TRBV6-6 and J is TRBJ2-5; the D is unclear. CDR1 is MNHNY, CDR2 SVGAGI, per germline (reference sequence). This CDR3 is 14 amino acids long. The V and J ends lost 0 bases and 2 bases respectively, with 7 bases between them. DNA for the CDR3: TGTGCCAGCAGTTACTCGAGGCTTCAAGAGACCCAGTACTTC. It translates to CASSYSRLQETQYF.

This clonotype turned up a few times. DNA of the CDR3: TGTGCCTGGAGTACCTTAACGGGACTAGCGGGAGACCTCTCCTACAATGAGCAGTTCTTC. Translation: CAWSTLTGLAGDLSYNEQFF. The chain links TRBV30 to TRBJ2-1; 14 positions match TRBD2. The CDR3 runs to 20 residues. Germline V CDR1 and CDR2: GTSNPN, SVGIG (reference sequence). J lost 0 bases, V lost 2 bases, and 12 bases had no gene match.

This clonotype was detected ten times or more. The rearrangement links TRBV5-1 to TRBJ2-1; TRBD2 matches at 9 bases. J lost 6 bases, V lost 0 bases, and 7 bases had no gene match. Germline CDR1 reads SGHRS; CDR2 reads YFSETQ. The CDR3 extends over 16 amino acids. The CDR3 DNA sequence: TGCGCCAGCAGCTTGGATGGGCTAGCGGGGTCCAATGAGCAGTTCTTC. It encodes CASSLDGLAGSNEQFF.

This clonotype showed up many times. The rearrangement uses TRBV10-3 and TRBJ2-1; D is perhaps TRBD2 (5 bases). V lost 10 bases and J lost 5, with 15 bases in between. CDR1 is ENHRY, CDR2 SYGVKD, per germline. The CDR3 contains 13 residues. This CDR3 is CATLAETHNEQFF. The CDR3 nucleotides are TGTGCCACTCTAGCAGAAACGCACAATGAGCAGTTCTTC.